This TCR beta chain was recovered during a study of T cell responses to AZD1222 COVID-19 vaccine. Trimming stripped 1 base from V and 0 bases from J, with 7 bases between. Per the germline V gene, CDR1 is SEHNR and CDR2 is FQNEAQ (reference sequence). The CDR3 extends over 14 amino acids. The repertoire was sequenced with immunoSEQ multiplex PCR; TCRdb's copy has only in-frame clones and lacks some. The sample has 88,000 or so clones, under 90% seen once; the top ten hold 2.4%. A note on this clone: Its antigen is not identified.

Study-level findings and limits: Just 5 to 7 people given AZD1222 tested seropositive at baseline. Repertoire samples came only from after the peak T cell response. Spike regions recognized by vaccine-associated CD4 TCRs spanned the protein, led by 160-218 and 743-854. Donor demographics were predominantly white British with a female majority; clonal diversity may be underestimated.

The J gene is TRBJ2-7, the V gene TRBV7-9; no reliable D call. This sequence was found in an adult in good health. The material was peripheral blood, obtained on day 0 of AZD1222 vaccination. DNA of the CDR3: TGTGCCAGCAGCTTAGGGAGAAGCTCCTACGAGCAGTACTTC. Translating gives CASSLGRSSYEQYF.